This TCR beta chain was sequenced during a study of CD8 T cells in ankylosing spondylitis. Study-level findings and limits: Reports of some motif variants in reactive arthritis synovial fluid and blood predate this one. For ankylosing spondylitis blood, a TCR beta motif of 8 or 9 highly homologous variants appeared characteristic. In ankylosing spondylitis patients, matched synovial fluid reportedly showed significant enrichment of disease-linked clones.

Generation of TCR beta libraries employed quantitative 5'-RACE incorporating molecular barcodes. Via MiXCR, TCRdb re-called the 5' RACE reads, giving one row per CDR3 protein. Seen here are approximately 250,000 distinct CDR3 sequences, 32% observed once, and the top ten hold 4% to 5.5%. This clonotype turned up a few times. The antigen remains unidentified. The CDR3 is 15 residues long. The V and J ends lost 1 base and 1 base, in that order; junction bases with no gene match: 2. The TCR originated in a male donor with ankylosing spondylitis or in good health (not recorded which). The V and J genes are TRBV12-3 or TRBV12-4 and TRBJ2-3; the match to TRBD2 covers 7 bases. The sequenced sample consisted of blood, either unsorted or a sorted T cell fraction (not recorded which). CDR3 amino acids: CASSLDRGGTDTQYF. Written as DNA, the CDR3 is TGTGCCAGCAGTTTAGATCGGGGGGGCACAGATACGCAGTATTTT.